This T cell receptor (beta chain) was identified in a study of blood T cell repertoires in COVID-19. In the study's own analysis: Reference gene primers were amplified, and this amplification served to estimate nucleated cell counts. Some clones are missing from TCRdb's copy, which holds only in-frame ones; the method was immunoSEQ multiplex PCR. V, J and clone size were drawn from that table, and D and trimming were deduced from the DNA. The sample shows around 260,000 clones, more than 80% of them seen only once. The junction had 13 bases not matched to a gene; V was cut back by 7 bases and J by 5 bases. The CDR3 loop spans 16 amino acids. Germline V lookup: CDR1 LNHDA, CDR2 SQIVND (reference sequence).

This chain links TRBV19 with TRBJ1-2; 10 bases are a match to TRBD1. The clonotype was recovered from a woman in her 30s with active or convalescent COVID-19. The sample taken for sequencing was peripheral blood. The CDR3 sequence: CASKKIGDRGLYGYTF. The CDR3 nucleotides read TGTGCCAGTAAAAAAATCGGGGACAGGGGATTATATGGCTACACCTTC.